Below are 20 T cell receptor beta chains sequenced from a single sample in a study of PD-L1 blockade in urothelial cancer. Only in-frame clones appear in the TCRdb table, and some are missing; sequencing was by immunoSEQ multiplex PCR. The table records 56,000 or so clones, around 83% of them present only once. The sample was PBMCs, taken around atezolizumab (anti-PD-L1) treatment. The origin of the receptors is a man aged 45-65 years with urothelial cancer.

The rearrangement joins TRBV29-1 to TRBJ1-2; maybe TRBD1 (6 bases). This CDR3 is 11 amino acids long. Germline CDR1 is SQVTM and CDR2 is ANQGSEA. Trimming removed 6 bases from V and 8 bases from J, with 13 bases in between. In DNA form, the CDR3 reads TGCAGCGTGGGGGGGGCAGAAGGCTACACCTTC. Translation: CSVGGAEGYTF.

This clone was found a few times. The rearrangement links TRBV4-1 to TRBJ1-1, with TRBD1 matching 7 bases. CDR3 length: 12 amino acids. The junction had 2 bases not matched to a gene; V was cut back by 5 bases and J by 5 bases. CDR1 MGHRA and CDR2 YSYEKL come from the germline V gene. CDR3 region: CASSTGVTEAFF. The CDR3 region has the DNA TGCGCCAGCAGCACAGGGGTGACTGAAGCTTTCTTT.

The genes are TRBV6-5 and TRBJ2-1; D is ambiguous. Trimming shortened V by 4 bases and J by 0 bases, and 4 bases separated the two germline ends. Germline CDR1 is MNHEY and CDR2 is SVGAGI. This CDR3 is 13 amino acids long. The CDR3, as DNA: TGTGCCAGCAGTTGGAGCTCCTACAATGAGCAGTTCTTC. Translating it yields CASSWSSYNEQFF.

This clone was found once. The V call is TRBV9, the J call TRBJ2-7, with 8 bases lining up with TRBD2. This CDR3 region has 15 residues. CDR1 and CDR2 from the germline V gene are SGDLS and YYNGEE. V shed 0 bases, J shed 3 bases, and the junction held 5 bases outside the gene matches. Written as DNA, the CDR3 is TGTGCCAGCAGCGTAGCTGGGGGACTAGTCTACGAGCAGTACTTC. Protein product: CASSVAGGLVYEQYF.

The gene calls are TRBV4-2 and TRBJ2-7, with D tentatively TRBD2 (6 bases). Germline-derived CDR1 and CDR2 are LGHNA and YNFKEQ. V shed 5 bases and J shed 0 bases, with 17 bases lying between them. The CDR3 spans 16 residues. The CDR3 sequence is CASSDRAGYSSYEQYF. DNA for the CDR3: TGTGCCAGCAGCGACAGAGCGGGTTACAGCTCCTACGAGCAGTACTTC.

The chain links TRBV28 to TRBJ2-7; 10 bases agree with TRBD2. Germline V CDR1 and CDR2: MDHEN, SYDVKM. The CDR3 contains 15 residues. Trimming removed 6 bases from V and 3 bases from J; junction bases left unmatched: 8. CDR3 loop: CASRAASGSIYEQYF. CDR3 DNA: TGTGCCAGCAGGGCGGCTAGCGGGAGTATCTACGAGCAGTACTTC.

The rearrangement links TRBV28 to TRBJ2-5, with D possibly TRBD1 on 5 matching bases. The V end lost 5 bases, the J end lost 9 bases, and 13 bases lay between the germline ends. The CDR3 consists of 12 residues. Germline CDR1 reads MDHEN; CDR2 reads SYDVKM. CDR3 DNA sequence: TGTGCCAGCAGTCACAGGTTTGGAGCCCAGTACTTC. This encodes CASSHRFGAQYF.

This clone was seen just once. This chain joins TRBV6-6 and TRBJ1-6; D call uncertain. This CDR3 has 15 residues. Germline V gene sequence: CDR1 MNHNY, CDR2 SVGAGI (reference sequence). V lost 6 bases and J 7 bases, leaving 16 bases between the germline ends. The DNA for the CDR3 is TGTGCCAGCAGCTCCCCTTCCGGGGTAAATTCACCCCTCCACTTT. Translation: CASSSPSGVNSPLHF.

The chain is built from TRBV28 and TRBJ2-1, with 10 bases lining up with TRBD2. CDR1 and CDR2 from the germline V gene are MDHEN and SYDVKM. Trimming cost V 5 bases and J 5 bases; bases outside gene matches: 6. The CDR3 loop spans 15 amino acids. In nucleotides, the CDR3 is TGTGCCAGCAGTCCTGAGGGACTAGCGCACAATGAGCAGTTCTTC. It is translated as CASSPEGLAHNEQFF. Looking up the rest from reference TRBV28 and TRBJ2-1 gives the full variable domain: DVKVTQSSRYLVKRTGEKVFLECVQDMDHENMFWYRQDPGLGLRLIYFSYDVKMKEKGDIPEGYSVSREKKERFSLILESASTNQTSMYLCASSPEGLAHNEQFFGPGTRLTVL.

The V call is TRBV5-1, the J call TRBJ2-2; 11 bases agree with TRBD1. The V gene end was trimmed by 3 bases and the J gene end by 1 base; junction bases not matched to a gene: 2. The CDR3 has 16 residues. Germline-derived CDR1 and CDR2 are SGHRS and YFSETQ. The CDR3 spells CASSSDRGRNTGELFF. The CDR3 DNA is TGCGCCAGCAGCTCGGACAGGGGGCGGAACACCGGGGAGCTGTTTTTT.

The CDR3 loop reads CASSNPGQGVTEAFF. CDR3 coding DNA: TGTGCCAGTAGTAACCCGGGACAGGGGGTAACTGAAGCTTTCTTT. The chain combines TRBV19 with TRBJ1-1, with 11 bases matching TRBD1. The J segment lost 5 bases and the V segment lost 4 bases, leaving 6 bases of the junction unmatched. The CDR3 consists of 15 residues. CDR1 and CDR2 from the germline V gene are LNHDA and SQIVND (reference sequence).

Worth noting for this clone: In the same sample, other DNA sequences code for this CDR3. For the CDR3, the DNA is TGTGCCAGCAGTTCCGGGACAGGGGGCGCCGAGACCCAGTACTTC. Translated: CASSSGTGGAETQYF. The genes are TRBV27 and TRBJ2-5, with 12 bases that match TRBD1. This CDR3 region has 15 residues. Germline V gives CDR1 MNHEY, CDR2 SMNVEV (reference sequence). The junction had 5 bases not matched to a gene; V was cut back by 4 bases and J by 5 bases.

This chain links TRBV30 with TRBJ1-4; D gene ambiguous. V shed 0 bases and J shed 5 bases, with 16 bases lying between them. CDR1 is GTSNPN and CDR2 is SVGIG in the germline V gene (reference sequence). This CDR3 has 16 residues. The CDR3 nucleotides read TGTGCCTGGAGTGTTGGGCACGGGATTGTGAATGAAAAACTGTTTTTT. Its translation is CAWSVGHGIVNEKLFF.

The genes are TRBV7-3 and TRBJ1-1, with D unresolved. Trimming took 4 bases from V and 1 from J, leaving 10 bases between them. CDR1 and CDR2 from the germline V gene are SGHTA and FQGTGA. The CDR3 consists of 14 residues. For the CDR3, the DNA is TGTGCCAGCAGCTCGGAGCCCCAGAACACTGAAGCTTTCTTT. It yields the protein CASSSEPQNTEAFF.

J is TRBJ1-1 and V is TRBV6-5, with D tentatively TRBD1 (6 bases). This CDR3 comprises 14 residues. Germline-derived CDR1 and CDR2 are MNHEY and SVGAGI. The ends were cut back, 2 bases at V and 8 bases at J, with 15 bases in the middle. CDR3 nucleotides: TGTGCCAGCAGTTACGACCAGTGGGGGCGAGAAGCTTTCTTT. It translates to CASSYDQWGREAFF.

The chain uses TRBV6-5 and TRBJ1-3; D not certain. Germline CDR1 MNHEY, CDR2 SVGAGI. The V and J ends lost 8 bases and 2 bases respectively, with 10 bases between them. CDR3 length: 13 residues. The CDR3 bases are TGTGCCAGCCGTCGGGAGACTGGAAACACCATATATTTT. This gives the protein CASRRETGNTIYF.

The rearrangement joins TRBV27 to TRBJ2-3; a weak D match, TRBD1 (5 bases). CDR1 MNHEY and CDR2 SMNVEV come from the germline V gene (reference sequence). The ends were cut back, 3 bases at V and 2 bases at J, with 12 bases in the middle. The CDR3 runs to 15 residues. The CDR3 reads CASSFSPGFTDTQYF. DNA for the CDR3: TGTGCCAGCAGTTTTTCGCCAGGGTTCACAGATACGCAGTATTTT.

The gene calls are TRBV10-3 and TRBJ2-5; perhaps TRBD2 as D (5 bases). The germline V and J ends were trimmed by 9 bases and 5 bases, with 13 bases remaining between them. CDR3 length: 12 residues. Germline loops: CDR1 ENHRY, CDR2 SYGVKD. DNA for the CDR3: TGTGCCATAAAGACGGGGTCGGAGACCCAGTACTTC. It specifies CAIKTGSETQYF.

V gene TRBV10-3 combines with J gene TRBJ2-7; tentatively, D is TRBD1 (8 bases). V was clipped by 10 bases and J by 1 base, with 20 bases between them. The CDR3 runs to 15 residues. Germline V gene sequence: CDR1 ENHRY, CDR2 SYGVKD. The CDR3 loop is CASSGTGTGSYEQYF. The CDR3 coding sequence is TGTGCCAGCAGCGGGACCGGGACAGGTTCCTACGAGCAGTACTTC.

The chain combines TRBV5-1 with TRBJ1-4; D may be TRBD1 (5 bases). Germline V gene data show CDR1 as SGHRS and CDR2 as YFSETQ. Trimming stripped 2 bases from V and 0 bases from J, with 11 bases between. The length of the CDR3 is 16 residues. The DNA of the CDR3 is TGCGCCAGCAGCTTAGGGGAATCAGCAACTAATGAAAAACTGTTTTTT. This gives the protein CASSLGESATNEKLFF.